Listed below are T cell receptor beta chains from one sample, sequenced in a study of cytomegalovirus exposure and HLA in healthy donors. Sequencing used immunoSEQ multiplex PCR; TCRdb keeps in-frame clones, though not all of them. The data show roughly 190,000 clones, with around 83% seen just once and around 0.99% held by the top ten. The sample taken for sequencing was PBMCs. Receptor source: a woman aged 35 to 49 in good health and CMV-seronegative. Each CDR3 is given with its conserved first and last residue. The D gene is left open where the match is weak. Expanded clones get a size class; other rows say once, few or many, or leave the size out.

j_call d_call v_call clone_size cdr3_length cdr3_aa cdr3_nt
TRBJ1-6 TRBD1 TRBV18 NA 15 CASSPAGQGNSPLHF TGTGCCAGCTCACCAGCGGGACAGGGGAATTCACCCCTCCACTTT
TRBJ2-7 NA TRBV5-1 NA 14 CASSGDIGTYEQYF TGCGCCAGCAGCGGGGACATCGGCACCTACGAGCAGTACTTC
TRBJ1-1 NA TRBV5-5 NA 15 CASSLAWDINTEAFF TGTGCCAGCAGCTTGGCGTGGGACATAAACACTGAAGCTTTCTTT
TRBJ1-1 NA TRBV20-1 NA 11 CSPIRDTEAFF TGCAGCCCAATTCGGGACACTGAAGCTTTCTTT
TRBJ1-4 NA TRBV5-1 NA 15 CASRPSQGRREKLFF TGCGCCAGCAGACCGTCACAGGGAAGGCGAGAAAAACTGTTTTTT
TRBJ2-7 NA TRBV4-1 NA 14 CASSRATGPYEQYF TGCGCCAGCAGCCGGGCTACAGGCCCCTACGAGCAGTACTTC
TRBJ2-1 TRBD2 TRBV5-6 few 17 CASSYDPGLAAYNEQFF TGTGCCAGCAGCTACGACCCGGGACTAGCGGCATACAATGAGCAGTTCTTC
TRBJ2-1 NA TRBV13 once 14 CASSFNYRDNEQFF TGTGCCAGCAGCTTCAACTACAGGGACAATGAGCAGTTCTTC
TRBJ1-2 NA TRBV19 NA 15 CASSIDLPAGNGYTF TGTGCCAGTAGTATAGATCTCCCTGCAGGGAACGGCTACACCTTC
TRBJ1-3 TRBD1 TRBV19 NA 18 CASSIDVDRIGAGNTIYF TGTGCCAGTAGTATAGATGTGGACAGGATAGGAGCTGGAAACACCATATATTTT
TRBJ2-5 TRBD1 TRBV5-1 NA 15 CASSRLTGGTETQYF TGCGCCAGCAGCCGACTGACAGGGGGTACGGAGACCCAGTACTTC
TRBJ2-1 TRBD2 TRBV14 once 15 CASSRTSGPYNEQFF TGTGCCAGCAGCCGTACTAGCGGCCCCTACAATGAGCAGTTCTTC
TRBJ1-1 TRBD1 TRBV6-5 NA 15 CASSSDRARNTEAFF TGTGCCAGCAGCTCAGACAGGGCCAGAAACACTGAAGCTTTCTTT
TRBJ2-5 TRBD2 TRBV5-1 few 15 CASSLSGTGEETQYF TGCGCCAGCAGCTTGAGCGGGACCGGCGAAGAGACCCAGTACTTC
TRBJ2-3 NA TRBV27 NA 14 CASSNRGNTDTQYF TGTGCCAGCTCGAACCGGGGGAACACAGATACGCAGTATTTT
TRBJ1-2 NA TRBV30 NA 12 CAWRGEGYGYTF TGTGCCTGGCGGGGTGAGGGCTATGGCTACACCTTC
TRBJ1-5 TRBD1 TRBV19 NA 17 CASSIRTGGIGNQPQHF TGTGCCAGTAGTATCCGGACAGGGGGGATTGGCAATCAGCCCCAGCATTTT
TRBJ2-5 TRBD2 TRBV18 NA 15 CASSPGLAGVETQYF TGTGCCAGCTCACCGGGACTAGCGGGAGTTGAGACCCAGTACTTC
TRBJ1-5 NA TRBV19 few 15 CASSISQGYNQPQHF TGTGCCAGTAGTATCTCACAGGGTTACAATCAGCCCCAGCATTTT
TRBJ1-5 TRBD1 TRBV7-2 NA 15 CASSYEDRGNQPQHF TGTGCCAGCAGCTATGAGGACAGGGGAAATCAGCCCCAGCATTTT
TRBJ1-1 TRBD1 TRBV11-2 NA 18 CASSLGGTGGSMNTEAFF TGTGCCAGCAGCTTAGGAGGGACAGGGGGCTCCATGAACACTGAAGCTTTCTTT
TRBJ2-2 TRBD1 TRBV14 NA 15 CASSPGQANTGELFF TGTGCCAGCAGCCCCGGACAGGCGAACACCGGGGAGCTGTTTTTT
TRBJ2-5 TRBD2 TRBV6-5 NA 15 CASSPGTRDQETQYF TGTGCCAGCAGCCCCGGGACTAGGGATCAAGAGACCCAGTACTTC
TRBJ2-2 TRBD1 TRBV19 NA 17 CASIPRPGQGYTGELFF TGTGCCAGTATCCCTCGGCCGGGACAGGGGTACACCGGGGAGCTGTTTTTT
TRBJ1-3 NA TRBV7-9 NA 16 CASSYNFSRAGNTIYF TGTGCCAGCAGCTATAACTTTAGCCGGGCTGGAAACACCATATATTTT
TRBJ1-5 TRBD1 TRBV9 NA 13 CASSVGQGEPQHF TGTGCCAGCAGCGTCGGACAGGGAGAGCCCCAGCATTTT
TRBJ1-2 NA TRBV6-1 few 13 CASSETEGDGYTF TGTGCCAGCAGTGAAACAGAAGGGGATGGCTACACCTTC
TRBJ2-3 NA TRBV27 NA 15 CASSFGGAGRDTQYF TGTGCCAGCAGTTTTGGGGGGGCTGGGCGAGATACGCAGTATTTT
TRBJ2-1 NA TRBV30 NA 14 CAWSSPPTVYEQFF TGTGCCTGGAGTTCCCCTCCGACAGTCTATGAGCAGTTCTTC
TRBJ2-5 NA TRBV2 few 17 CASSPRDGIQYQETQYF TGTGCCAGCAGTCCCAGAGACGGGATCCAGTACCAAGAGACCCAGTACTTC
TRBJ1-4 NA TRBV12-2 NA 18 CASRLAGQGAALNEKLFF TGTGCAAGTCGCTTAGCCGGACAGGGGGCGGCCCTTAATGAAAAACTGTTTTTT
TRBJ2-3 NA TRBV29-1 NA 14 CSVRGQWSADTQYF TGCAGCGTTCGAGGTCAGTGGTCCGCAGATACGCAGTATTTT
TRBJ1-6 NA TRBV30 NA 14 CARKDRKGDSPLHF TGTGCCCGGAAGGACAGAAAGGGAGATTCACCCCTCCACTTT
TRBJ1-1 NA TRBV27 NA 12 CASSLNGQKAFF TGTGCCAGCAGTTTAAACGGACAAAAAGCTTTCTTT
TRBJ1-4 NA TRBV29-1 NA 15 CSVQEGGRVNEKLFF TGCAGCGTTCAAGAGGGGGGGCGAGTTAATGAAAAACTGTTTTTT
TRBJ1-5 TRBD1 TRBV6-1 NA 14 CASSVDRVSQPQHF TGTGCCAGCAGTGTGGACAGGGTGAGTCAGCCCCAGCATTTT
TRBJ1-5 NA TRBV15 NA 15 CATSRDQGNGQPQHF TGTGCCACCAGCAGAGATCAGGGGAATGGACAGCCCCAGCATTTT
TRBJ2-3 TRBD2 TRBV2 NA 19 CASRTGLAGGRTSTDTQYF TGTGCCAGCAGGACGGGACTAGCGGGAGGACGAACTAGCACAGATACGCAGTATTTT
TRBJ2-4 NA TRBV11-3 NA 13 CASSSWASDIQYF TGTGCCAGCAGCTCTTGGGCCTCCGACATTCAGTACTTC
TRBJ2-2 TRBD2 TRBV9 NA 15 CASRLAGGGSGELFF TGTGCCAGCAGGCTAGCGGGAGGGGGGTCCGGGGAGCTGTTTTTT
TRBJ1-2 NA TRBV4-1 NA 14 CASSQPTGYYGYTF TGCGCCAGCAGCCAACCAACAGGGTACTATGGCTACACCTTC
TRBJ1-1 NA TRBV11-3 NA 13 CASSLVQGTEAFF TGTGCCAGCAGCTTAGTGCAGGGAACTGAAGCTTTCTTT
TRBJ2-5 TRBD2 TRBV11-1 once 16 CASSSVVLAGQKTQYF TGTGCCAGCAGCTCAGTGGTTCTAGCGGGACAGAAGACCCAGTACTTC
TRBJ2-3 TRBD2 TRBV9 NA 14 CASSVSGSTDTQYF TGTGCCAGCAGCGTTAGCGGGAGCACAGATACGCAGTATTTT
TRBJ1-2 NA TRBV21-1 few 13 CASSQGGLAGYTF TGTGCCAGCAGCCAAGGAGGGCTGGCTGGCTACACCTTC
TRBJ2-2 TRBD1 TRBV5-1 NA 16 CASSLGRTGGTGELFF TGCGCCAGCAGCTTGGGGAGGACAGGGGGCACCGGGGAGCTGTTTTTT
TRBJ1-6 NA TRBV7-2 NA 16 CASSLALGARNSPLHF TGTGCCAGCAGCTTAGCGCTAGGGGCACGTAATTCACCCCTCCACTTT
TRBJ1-5 TRBD1 TRBV10-2 NA 15 CASTIGQGGNQPQHF TGCGCCAGCACTATAGGACAGGGTGGCAATCAGCCCCAGCATTTT
TRBJ1-2 NA TRBV30 few 12 CASSQGNYGYTF TGTGCCTCTTCCCAGGGGAACTATGGCTACACCTTC
TRBJ2-3 NA TRBV7-2 once 12 CASSPYGDTQYF TGTGCCAGCAGCCCCTATGGAGATACGCAGTATTTT
TRBJ2-7 NA TRBV2 NA 15 CASSEESLGGGEQYF TGTGCCAGCAGTGAAGAATCCCTGGGGGGAGGCGAGCAGTACTTC
TRBJ1-2 NA TRBV11-3 NA 16 CASSSLRGGLIDGYTF TGTGCCAGCAGCTCACTCCGCGGGGGGCTAATTGATGGCTACACCTTC
TRBJ1-6 NA TRBV6-5 NA 13 CASSRPGGSPLHF TGTGCCAGCAGTCGCCCAGGAGGATCACCCCTCCACTTT
TRBJ1-5 NA TRBV2 NA 15 CASRKNGGRDQPQHF TGTGCCAGCAGGAAAAATGGGGGGAGGGATCAGCCCCAGCATTTT
TRBJ2-2 NA TRBV30 NA 11 CAWSDRGELFF TGTGCCTGGAGTGACAGGGGGGAGCTGTTTTTT
TRBJ1-2 TRBD1 TRBV30 NA 16 CAWRRLRTGGSYGYTF TGTGCCTGGAGGCGTCTAAGGACAGGGGGATCCTATGGCTACACCTTC